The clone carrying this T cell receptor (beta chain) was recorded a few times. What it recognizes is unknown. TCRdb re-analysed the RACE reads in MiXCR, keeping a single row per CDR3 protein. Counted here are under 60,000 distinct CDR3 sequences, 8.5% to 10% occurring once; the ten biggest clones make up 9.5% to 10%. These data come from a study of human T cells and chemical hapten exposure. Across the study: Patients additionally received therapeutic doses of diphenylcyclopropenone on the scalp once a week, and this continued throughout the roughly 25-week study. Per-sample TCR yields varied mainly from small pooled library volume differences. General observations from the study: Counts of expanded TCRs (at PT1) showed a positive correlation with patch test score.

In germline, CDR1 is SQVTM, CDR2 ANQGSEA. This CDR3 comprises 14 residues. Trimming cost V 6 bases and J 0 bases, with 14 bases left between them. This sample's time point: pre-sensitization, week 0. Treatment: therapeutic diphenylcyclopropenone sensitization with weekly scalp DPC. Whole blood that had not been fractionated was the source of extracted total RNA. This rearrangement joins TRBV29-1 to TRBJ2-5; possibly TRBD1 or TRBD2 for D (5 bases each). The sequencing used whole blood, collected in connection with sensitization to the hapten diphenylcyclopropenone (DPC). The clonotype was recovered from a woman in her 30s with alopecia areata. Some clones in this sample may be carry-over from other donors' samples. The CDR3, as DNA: TGCAGCGTCCGGGACGGACCGTACCAAGAGACCCAGTACTTC. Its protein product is CSVRDGPYQETQYF.